Presented here are 15 T cell receptor beta chains from one specimen sequenced in a study of regulatory T cells in long-lasting Graves disease. Time point meaning: persistent/refractory GD, antithyroid drugs over 5 years with positive TRAb. RNA extracted from PBMCs served as the sequencing template. CDR3-region Arm-PCR and iRepertoire HTBI primers produced the TCR beta libraries. TCRdb independently ran MiXCR on the multiplex PCR reads; one entry per CDR3 protein. Counted here are around 340,000 distinct CDR3 sequences, 15% to 20% occurring once; the ten biggest clones make up 29%. The sample was peripheral blood mononuclear cells (PBMCs), taken when the disease was refractory, from a patient treated with antithyroid drugs. Receptors were obtained from a female donor with Graves disease.

This clonotype has ten or more counts. V is TRBV6-1 and J is TRBJ1-5, with a weak D call TRBD1 (6 bases). Trimming pared 6 bases from V and 0 bases from J, leaving 12 bases between. Germline V gene sequence: CDR1 MNHNS, CDR2 SASEGT. This CDR3 spans 15 amino acids. The CDR3 sequence is CASSQGRYSNQPQHF. Written as DNA, the CDR3 is TGTGCCAGCAGCCAGGGGAGATATAGCAATCAGCCCCAGCATTTT.

Here the CDR3 DNA reads TGCGCCAGCAGCCAAGAGGCGGCGTTCCGGCCTAATGAAAAACTGTTTTTT. Translated: CASSQEAAFRPNEKLFF. The gene calls are TRBV4-3 and TRBJ1-4; D remains ambiguous. Germline CDR1 reads LGHNA; CDR2 reads YSLEER. This CDR3 has 17 residues. Trimming removed 0 bases at V and 3 bases at J, with 14 bases between.

The J gene is TRBJ1-1, the V gene TRBV18, with TRBD1 matching 8 bases. The CDR3 is 16 amino acids. With 3 bases clipped from V and 4 bases from J, the junction kept 10 bases outside the gene matches. Germline V gene sequence: CDR1 KGHSH, CDR2 LQKENI. CDR3 nucleotide sequence: TGTGCCAGCTCACCCCGGACAGGGCAGGGGCTCACTGAAGCTTTCTTT. This codes for CASSPRTGQGLTEAFF.

The table lists this clonotype with many counts. V and J are TRBV18 and TRBJ1-2; 8 bases are a match to TRBD1. V trimming: 1 base; J trimming: 6 bases; junction bases outside the gene matches: 7. The germline V gene encodes CDR1 KGHSH and CDR2 LQKENI. The CDR3 covers 15 residues. CDR3 bases: TGTGCCAGCTCACCACGGACAGGGAAGGGGGATGGCTACACCTTC. The encoded protein is CASSPRTGKGDGYTF.

The chain employs TRBV10-3 and TRBJ2-3; the match to TRBD2 covers 8 bases. The junction had 5 bases not matched to a gene; V was cut back by 0 bases and J by 0 bases. The CDR3 sequence is 17 residues long. Germline CDR1 and CDR2: ENHRY and SYGVKD. CDR3 in amino acids: CAISESAGGTSTDTQYF. The CDR3 DNA reads as TGTGCCATCAGTGAGTCGGCGGGAGGAACTAGCACAGATACGCAGTATTTT.

The table lists this clonotype with many counts. This chain uses TRBV13 with TRBJ1-2; D possibly corresponds to TRBD1 (5 bases). The germline CDR1 and CDR2 sequences are PRHDT and FYEKMQ (reference sequence). The CDR3 length is 12 residues. Trimming took 5 bases from V and 1 from J, leaving 5 bases between them. In nucleotides, the CDR3 is TGTGCCAGCAGCGACAGTAACTATGGCTACACCTTC. Translation gives CASSDSNYGYTF.

This clonotype was counted ten times or more. This rearrangement joins TRBV29-1 to TRBJ2-4; TRBD1 aligns across 7 bases. J gave up 10 bases and V 8 bases, and 8 bases lay outside the gene matches. The CDR3 has 11 residues. In germline, CDR1 is SQVTM, CDR2 ANQGSEA. As DNA, the CDR3 is TGCAGCTCACGACAGGGAGTTATTCAGTACTTC. Its protein is CSSRQGVIQYF.

This clonotype has at least ten counts. The V call is TRBV28, the J call TRBJ1-6; possibly TRBD1 for D (5 bases). V lost 5 bases and J 8 bases, leaving 10 bases between the germline ends. This CDR3 region has 13 residues. The germline gives CDR1 MDHEN, CDR2 SYDVKM. In nucleotides, the CDR3 is TGTGCCAGCAGTCCCCGGGACCATTCACCCCTCCACTTT. It encodes CASSPRDHSPLHF.

This rearrangement joins TRBV7-9 to TRBJ1-2; no firm D call. Germline V gene data show CDR1 as SEHNR and CDR2 as FQNEAQ (reference sequence). The CDR3 loop spans 15 amino acids. The V gene lost 6 bases and the J gene lost 4 bases, with 18 bases spanning the gap. This CDR3 reads CASSRQPAGSYGYTF. The CDR3, as DNA: TGTGCCAGCAGTCGTCAGCCCGCAGGCAGCTATGGCTACACCTTC.

The genes are TRBV10-2 and TRBJ1-5, with D unclear. Germline loops: CDR1 WSHSY, CDR2 SAAADI. This CDR3 spans 13 amino acids. V dropped 7 bases and J dropped 4 bases, with 11 bases sitting between them. The DNA of the CDR3 is TGCGCCAGCAATTTACTGGAGAATCAGCCCCAGCATTTT. Its translation: CASNLLENQPQHF.

In this sample, this clonotype turned up a few times. The rearrangement joins TRBV4-2 to TRBJ1-1; weak D call: TRBD1 (5 bases). This CDR3 region has 14 residues. The germline CDR1 and CDR2 sequences are LGHNA and YNFKEQ. Trimming shortened V by 5 bases and J by 4 bases, and 14 bases separated the two germline ends. CDR3 sequence: CASSGTYGLTEAFF. CDR3 coding DNA: TGTGCCAGCAGCGGGACCTATGGGCTCACTGAAGCTTTCTTT.

The chain employs TRBV6-2 or TRBV6-3 and TRBJ2-1; D perhaps matches TRBD1 (6 bases). Germline V gene lookup returns CDR1 MNHEY and CDR2 SVGEGT. The V gene lost 2 bases and the J gene lost 7 bases, with 12 bases spanning the gap. The CDR3 length is 14 residues. This CDR3 is CASSYRGKSNEQFF. In DNA, the CDR3 is TGTGCCAGCAGTTACAGGGGGAAGAGTAATGAGCAGTTCTTC.

This rearrangement joins TRBV2 to TRBJ2-1; no reliable D call. This CDR3 region has 12 residues. V was pared by 10 bases and J by 8 bases, with 15 bases between. Per germline, CDR1 SNHLY and CDR2 FYNNEI. The CDR3 is CATTLPTDEQFF. The CDR3 bases are TGTGCCACCACCCTCCCTACGGATGAGCAGTTCTTC. The full variable domain, with the rest looked up from reference TRBV2 and TRBJ2-1, is EPEVTQTPSHQVTQMGQEVILRCVPISNHLYFYWYRQILGQKVEFLVSFYNNEISEKSEIFDDQFSVERPDGSNFTLKIRSTKLEDSAMYFCATTLPTDEQFFGPGTRLTVL.

This clonotype was detected many times. The chain uses TRBV12-3 or TRBV12-4 and TRBJ1-5; 8 bases are shared with TRBD1. Trimming took 5 bases from V and 6 from J; bases not matched to a gene: 6. The CDR3 length is 14 residues. CDR3 nucleotides: TGTGCCAGCAGTCCAGGGGGCTTAAGTCAGCCCCAGCATTTT. Its translation is CASSPGGLSQPQHF.

This chain connects TRBV6-1 to TRBJ1-1; unclear D gene. There are 15 residues in the CDR3. V lost 6 bases to trimming and J lost 0 bases, with 14 bases between them. Germline V gene lookup returns CDR1 MNHNS and CDR2 SASEGT. The CDR3 DNA reads as TGTGCCAGCAGGGTGGCCGGCACAATGAACACTGAAGCTTTCTTT. Residues: CASRVAGTMNTEAFF.